Listed here is a single T cell receptor beta chain. The method was immunoSEQ multiplex PCR; TCRdb's version includes in-frame clones alone and lacks a portion of them. Seen here are about 55,000 clones, 85% observed once, and the top ten hold 12%. Germline CDR1 MDHEN, CDR2 SYDVKM. After removal of 7 bases from V and 4 bases from J, the junction contained 7 bases not matched to a gene. This CDR3 comprises 15 residues. This sample is drawn from a study of blood T cell repertoires in COVID-19. The chain carries TRBV28 and TRBJ1-5, with 10 bases matching TRBD1. The specimen sequenced was peripheral blood. The receptor was isolated from a human donor in a cohort sampled during active COVID-19. The CDR3 DNA follows: TGTGCCAGCACCCCGGGACAGGGGACGAATCAGCCCCAGCATTTT. Amino acid sequence: CASTPGQGTNQPQHF.